The 7 T cell receptor beta chains below all came from one sample that was sequenced in a study of human T cells and chemical hapten exposure. The time point was: patch test 2, 6 weeks after DPC sensitization. Treatment reported: therapeutic diphenylcyclopropenone sensitization with weekly scalp DPC. TCRdb independently ran MiXCR on the RACE reads; one entry per CDR3 protein. The sample records fewer than 100,000 distinct CDR3 sequences, 7% to 10% being singletons. Source: whole blood, taken in connection with sensitization to the hapten diphenylcyclopropenone (DPC). These receptors originate from a woman between 40 and 50 years old with alopecia areata. Some clones in this sample may be carry-over from other donors' samples.

This clonotype was seen ten or more times. The chain has TRBV7-9 and TRBJ2-3; D is unclear. Trimming took 1 base from V and 7 from J, leaving 6 bases between them. Germline V lookup: CDR1 SEHNR, CDR2 FQNEAQ (reference sequence). The CDR3 extends over 12 amino acids. CDR3 amino acids: CASSLGLNTQYF. As DNA, the CDR3 is TGTGCCAGCAGCTTAGGTCTGAATACGCAGTATTTT. Full variable domain (rest looked up from reference TRBV7-9 and TRBJ2-3): DTGVSQNPRHKITKRGQNVTFRCDPISEHNRLYWYRQTLGQGPEFLTYFQNEAQLEKSRLLSDRFSAERPKGSFSTLEIQRTEQGDSAMYLCASSLGLNTQYFGPGTRLTVL.

This clonotype has ten or more counts. The CDR3 sequence: CASSLRREWADTQYF. CDR3 DNA sequence: TGTGCCAGCAGCTTAAGGCGGGAGTGGGCGGATACGCAGTATTTT. The chain recombines TRBV7-2 with TRBJ2-3, with 7 bases fitting TRBD2. The CDR3 spans 15 residues. CDR1 and CDR2 (germline): SGHTA, FQGNSA. The J segment lost 6 bases and the V segment lost 2 bases, leaving 8 bases of the junction unmatched.

CDR3 sequence: CASSREGRFYEQYF. CDR3 nucleotide sequence: TGTGCCAGCAGCCGAGAGGGGCGCTTCTACGAGCAGTACTTC. The chain joins TRBV7-2 to TRBJ2-7, with D possibly being TRBD1 or TRBD2 (5 bases each). Germline V lookup: CDR1 SGHTA, CDR2 FQGNSA. Trimming removed 5 bases at V and 3 bases at J, with 14 bases between. The CDR3 has 14 amino acids.

This clonotype came up many times. The chain carries TRBV7-9 and TRBJ2-1; no clear D gene. Germline loops: CDR1 SEHNR, CDR2 FQNEAQ (reference sequence). Trimming removed 5 bases from V and 4 bases from J, with 12 bases in between. This CDR3 contains 14 residues. CDR3 bases: TGTGCCAGCAGCCTATTTAGCCGATACAATGAGCAGTTCTTC. Translating gives CASSLFSRYNEQFF. The full variable domain, its missing parts supplied by reference TRBV7-9 and TRBJ2-1, is DTGVSQNPRHKITKRGQNVTFRCDPISEHNRLYWYRQTLGQGPEFLTYFQNEAQLEKSRLLSDRFSAERPKGSFSTLEIQRTEQGDSAMYLCASSLFSRYNEQFFGPGTRLTVL.

As to this clonotype: Since a much larger clone is just one base distant, this may be a read error. Given the absence of the conserved phenylalanine or tryptophan at the CDR3 end, a read error is likely. The chain employs TRBV5-1 and TRBJ2-3; 7 bases agree with TRBD2. V lost 1 base to trimming and J lost 1 base; unmatched junction nucleotides: 0. The germline gives CDR1 SGHRS, CDR2 YFSETQ. CDR3 length: 14 residues. The CDR3 sequence is CASSLTSGTDTQYL. CDR3 sequence (DNA): TGCGCCAGCAGCTTGACTAGCGGCACAGATACGCAGTATTTA.

This clonotype occurred a few times. The J gene is TRBJ2-1, the V gene TRBV24-1; no clear D gene. Between the trimmed V and J ends, which lost 4 bases and 5 bases, there was a span of 14 bases. The germline V gene encodes CDR1 KGHDR and CDR2 SFDVKD. This CDR3 comprises 15 residues. CDR3 sequence (DNA): TGTGCCACCAGTGAAGGCCCCCCCAAGAACAATGAGCAGTTCTTC. This codes for CATSEGPPKNNEQFF.

This clonotype was recorded once. A read error may be the cause here, since a much bigger clone is one base away. V usage is TRBV20-1 and J usage is TRBJ2-7; the D is unclear. CDR1 is DFQATT and CDR2 is SNEGSKA in the germline V gene (reference sequence). CDR3 length equals 12 residues. The DNA for the CDR3 is TGCAATGCTGTGGGCCGGTCCTACGAGCAGTACTTC. Residues: CNAVGRSYEQYF.